A selection of T cell receptor beta chains follows, all from one sample in a study of T cells in Graves' hyperthyroidism and ophthalmopathy. TCRdb processed the multiplex PCR reads anew with MiXCR; each CDR3 protein has one entry. In the table there are hundreds of thousands of distinct CDR3 sequences, 38% of which are singletons. Sequenced: blood. The source is a man younger than 35 with Graves' hyperthyroidism. CDR3s include the opening cysteine and the closing phenylalanine or tryptophan. Fields, in order: clone size, V gene, J gene, D gene, CDR3 DNA, CDR3 protein. D genes are given only for firm matches. Only part of the rows carry a size: once, few, many, or a class if the clone is expanded.

many,TRBV20-1,TRBJ1-1,TRBD1,TGCAGTGCTAGAAACCCACGACAGGGTGCTGAAGCTTTCTTT,CSARNPRQGAEAFF
once,TRBV7-9,TRBJ1-5,TRBD1,TGTGCCAGCAGCTTCCCAAGACAGGGGGCGAAGACCCAGCATTTT,CASSFPRQGAKTQHF
.,TRBV7-9,TRBJ2-2,TRBD1,TGTGCCAGCAGCCGCGGGACAGGGGCTATCGGGGAGCTGTTTTTT,CASSRGTGAIGELFF
.,TRBV7-9,TRBJ1-6,TRBD1,TGTGCCAGCAGCGCGGGACAGGGGGGTTCACCCCTCCACTTT,CASSAGQGGSPLHF
few,TRBV2,TRBJ2-7,TRBD1,TGTGCCAGCAGTGACCTCCGGGACAGGGACGAGCAGTACTTC,CASSDLRDRDEQYF
few,TRBV7-2,TRBJ1-5,.,TGTGCCAGCAGCTTAGTGGGTGGCGGGGTTCAGCCCCAGCATTTT,CASSLVGGGVQPQHF
.,TRBV10-3,TRBJ2-7,TRBD1,TGTGCCAGCAGTTTACAGATTGATACCGGGACAGGGAACTACGAGCAGTACTTC,CASSLQIDTGTGNYEQYF
.,TRBV7-9,TRBJ2-2,.,TGCGCCAGCAGCCAAGATTCCCCGCCGAACACCGGGGAGCTGTTTTTT,CASSQDSPPNTGELFF
few,TRBV2,TRBJ1-4,.,TGTGCCAGCAGCCAGGGGTCCGCAACTAATGAAAAACTGTTTTTT,CASSQGSATNEKLFF
.,TRBV20-1,TRBJ2-7,.,TGCAGTGCTAGAGATCACGCAGGGCTGGACGAGCAGTACTTC,CSARDHAGLDEQYF
.,TRBV7-2,TRBJ2-7,.,TGTGCCAGTAAGATTAGGGGAGCTAGGGACGAGCAGTACTTC,CASKIRGARDEQYF
many,TRBV10-3,TRBJ1-2,TRBD1,TGTGCCACCAAACGACAGGGAGGAGGCAACTATGGCTACACCTTC,CATKRQGGGNYGYTF
few,TRBV2,TRBJ2-7,TRBD2,TGTGCCAGCAGTGAAAAGCAGGGGACTAGCGACTCCTACGAGCAGTACTTC,CASSEKQGTSDSYEQYF
many,TRBV7-9,TRBJ2-7,.,TGTGCCAGCAGCTTATCGTTTGGCGAGCAGTACTTC,CASSLSFGEQYF
many,TRBV24-1,TRBJ1-1,TRBD1,TGTGCCACCAGTGCCGCAGGGGGAGGAACTGAAGCTTTCTTT,CATSAAGGGTEAFF
.,TRBV29-1,TRBJ1-2,.,TGCAGCGCGACCGCAACTGGCCTTGAAGGCTACACCTTC,CSATATGLEGYTF
.,TRBV11-2,TRBJ1-5,TRBD1,TGTGCCAGCAGCGACAGGGGGCGAGAGACCCAGCATTTT,CASSDRGRETQHF
.,TRBV10-3,TRBJ2-7,.,TGTGCCAGCAGTGATGGACGGGACTACGAGCAGTACTTC,CASSDGRDYEQYF
many,TRBV2,TRBJ2-5,TRBD1,TGTGCCACCGCCGCAGGGGGCAGAGAGACCCAGTACTTC,CATAAGGRETQYF
many,TRBV7-8,TRBJ2-7,.,TGTGCCAGCAGCTTAGGGGGACTGGGTGGAGACGAGCAGTACTTC,CASSLGGLGGDEQYF
.,TRBV29-1,TRBJ1-4,.,TGCAGCGTTGTCCAGGGTAGGGATGAAAAACTGTTTTTT,CSVVQGRDEKLFF
many,TRBV13,TRBJ2-6,.,TGTGCCACCGGACACATCTCTGGGGCCAACGTCCTGACTTTC,CATGHISGANVLTF
many,TRBV7-2,TRBJ1-5,.,TGTGCCAGCAGCTTAGTGGGTCCAAGCAATCAGCCCCAGCATTTT,CASSLVGPSNQPQHF
.,TRBV9,TRBJ2-7,TRBD1,TGTGCCAGCAGCGCCGGGACAGGGTTTGGCGAGCAGTACTTC,CASSAGTGFGEQYF
many,TRBV9,TRBJ2-7,.,TGTGCCAGCAGCGTAGACTCCGCGGAGACCTACGAGCAGTACTTC,CASSVDSAETYEQYF
.,TRBV20-1,TRBJ2-7,TRBD2,TGCAGTGCTAGAGAACCGGGACTACTTCTCTACGAGCAGTACTTC,CSAREPGLLLYEQYF
few,TRBV5-6,TRBJ1-2,.,TGTGCCAGCAGCTTGATCCAGGGGTATGGCTACACCTTC,CASSLIQGYGYTF
.,TRBV29-1,TRBJ1-1,.,TGCAGCCAAGATGACGTCGGGGGCACTGAAGCTTTCTTT,CSQDDVGGTEAFF
many,TRBV9,TRBJ1-4,.,TGTGCCAGCAGCGTAGATGGAGACCATAATGAAAAACTGTTTTTT,CASSVDGDHNEKLFF
once,TRBV7-2,TRBJ2-3,.,TGTGCCAGCAGCTGGAGGGCAGATACGCAGTATTTT,CASSWRADTQYF
few,TRBV28,TRBJ1-1,.,TGTGCCAGCAGTTTATTGTACCCTTCGAACACTGAAGCTTTCTTT,CASSLLYPSNTEAFF